The clone carrying this T cell receptor (beta chain) was found a few times. As yet, its antigen is unknown. From germline, CDR1 is LNHNV and CDR2 YYDKDF (reference sequence). V lost 0 bases and J 0 bases, leaving 13 bases between the germline ends. This CDR3 spans 17 amino acids. Combining a sample-barcoded 5' primer with a J-beta primer mix, a second PCR ran for roughly 7 to 12 cycles. MiXCR, applied by TCRdb to the 5' RACE reads, yields one record per CDR3 protein. The sample has hundreds of thousands of distinct CDR3 sequences, 62% seen once; the top ten hold around a quarter. This sample stems from a study of blood T cells in healthy people across ages. Broader study findings: Greater diversity and more naive CD4+ cells were seen in long-lived donors than in aged donors. PBMCs left unsorted prevented a conclusive naive versus antigen-experienced comparison.

In terms of origin and age, donors were healthy Caucasian individuals from Russia aged about 6 to 90. The sequence was collected from a man younger than 45 in good health. The sequenced sample consisted of blood. The chain uses TRBV15 and TRBJ2-3, with D tentatively TRBD1 (6 bases). This CDR3 is CATSRDLGAWSTDTQYF. CDR3 sequence (DNA): TGTGCCACCAGCAGAGATTTGGGGGCCTGGAGCACAGATACGCAGTATTTT.